This T cell receptor beta chain was profiled in a study of T cell responses to AZD1222 COVID-19 vaccine (dated by TCRdb to the early 2020s). General notes on the study: AZD1222 recipients given second doses at about 4 weeks or at about 12 weeks were pooled, since spike-specific TCR depth and breadth were not found to differ between the two schedules. TCR sequencing was performed for some 250 trial participants, of whom roughly 200 were given two doses of AZD1222 and about 25 were given two doses of MenACWY control vaccine. Trial participants were enrolled by age into 18-55, 56-69 and 70-plus year subgroups, with roughly 160, 29 and 62 TCR-sequenced participants respectively.

General study outcomes and caveats: Participants were mostly white British, with more females than males. The authors suggested clonal diversity may have been underestimated. The 56-69-year group was small, and its depth increase did not reach significance, likely because of low power. Because no samples from the day 14 peak response were available, repertoires could be characterized only after the peak T cell response. A significant rise in spike-specific TCR breadth and depth was observed after two AZD1222 doses relative to day 0 and relative to MenACWY recipients. Epitopes outside the regions mutated in the B.1.351 and B.1.1.7 variants were reportedly recognized by nearly half of the unique spike-specific TCRs. The whole spike protein was spanned by vaccine-associated CD4 TCRs, and dominant responses were seen in regions 160-218 and 743-854. Only five or six AZD1222 recipients were SARS-CoV-2 seropositive at baseline, limiting conclusions about previously exposed vaccinees.

Concerning this clone itself: What this receptor recognizes is not known. No base-level quality is on record; no much larger clone is a single base apart.

CDR1 and CDR2, looked up from the germline V gene, are MGHDK and SYGVNS. The CDR3 runs 16 residues from the cysteine to the phenylalanine. Only the CDR3 region is kept as DNA, spanning 48 bases read in frame from base 1. Trimming removed 5 bases from V and 1 base from J, leaving 14 bases between the germline ends. According to the study, the label for this sample's time point signals: baseline before first vaccination. Vaccinee samples were obtained from the UK trials COV001 and COV002, which included a single-blind randomized controlled phase 2/3 trial of AZD1222 (ChAdOx1 nCoV-19) in healthy adults. For TCRbeta chain sequencing, PBMC samples were collected from trial participants at day 0 and at day 28 after the second dose. The CDR3 regions of human TCRbeta chains were analyzed by immunosequencing. As for the authors' bioinformatics: Repertoire TCRs were matched against a reference library of SARS-CoV-2-specific TCRs generated with the MIRA antigen-specificity platform. Breadth was defined as the fraction of unique TCRs that were SARS-CoV-2-associated. Depth was defined as the fraction of total T cells that were SARS-CoV-2-associated. Using the MIRA data, each spike-specific TCR was assigned both to the spike region to which the TCR was reactive and to a CD4 or CD8 class. Log10-transformed breadth and depth values were compared by one-way ANOVA with Sidak's multiple comparisons tests. The clones in this table, taken by TCRdb from immuneACCESS, are in-frame only. Not every clone is retained; where verified, under half of the shortfall comes from an unresolved V gene, and the cause of the rest is unknown. V and J calls plus clone size are reproduced from that table; the DNA served to infer D and trimming. This sample lists 100,000 to 150,000 clones; about 88% were detected once. Of the sample, about 4.7% falls within the top ten clones.

The TCR was taken from an adult in good health. Material: peripheral blood, obtained on day 0 of AZD1222 vaccination. This chain is built from TRBV25-1 and TRBJ2-2; the best D guess is TRBD2, with 6 bases matching. In nucleotide form, the sequence is TGTGCCAGCAGTTCCCCACTAGCTGGGAACACCGGGGAGCTGTTTTTT. It translates as CASSSPLAGNTGELFF.